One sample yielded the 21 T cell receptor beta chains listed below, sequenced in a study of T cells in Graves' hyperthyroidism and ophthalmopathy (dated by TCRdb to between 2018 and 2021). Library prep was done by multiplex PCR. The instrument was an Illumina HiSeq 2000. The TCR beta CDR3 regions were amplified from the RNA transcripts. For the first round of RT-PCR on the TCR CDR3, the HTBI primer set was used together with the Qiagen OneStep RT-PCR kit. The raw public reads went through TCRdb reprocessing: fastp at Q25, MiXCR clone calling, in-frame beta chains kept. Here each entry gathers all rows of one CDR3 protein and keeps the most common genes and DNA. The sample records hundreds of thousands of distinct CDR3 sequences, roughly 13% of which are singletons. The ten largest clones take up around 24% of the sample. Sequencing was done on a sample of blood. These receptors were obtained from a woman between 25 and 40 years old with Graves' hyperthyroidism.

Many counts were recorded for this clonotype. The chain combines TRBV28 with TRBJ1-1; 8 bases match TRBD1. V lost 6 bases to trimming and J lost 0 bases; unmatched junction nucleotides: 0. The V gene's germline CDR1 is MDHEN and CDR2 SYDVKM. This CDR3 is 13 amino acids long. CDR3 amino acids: CASRTGVNTEAFF. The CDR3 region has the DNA TGTGCCAGCAGGACAGGGGTGAACACTGAAGCTTTCTTT. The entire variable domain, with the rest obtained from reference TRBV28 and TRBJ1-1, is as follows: DVKVTQSSRYLVKRTGEKVFLECVQDMDHENMFWYRQDPGLGLRLIYFSYDVKMKEKGDIPEGYSVSREKKERFSLILESASTNQTSMYLCASRTGVNTEAFFGQGTRLTVV.

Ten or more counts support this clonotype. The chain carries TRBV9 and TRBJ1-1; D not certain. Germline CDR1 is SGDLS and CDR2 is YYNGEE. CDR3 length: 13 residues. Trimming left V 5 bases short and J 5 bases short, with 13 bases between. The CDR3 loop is CASSAGQNTEAFF. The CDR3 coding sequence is TGTGCCAGCAGTGCTGGGCAAAATACTGAAGCTTTCTTT. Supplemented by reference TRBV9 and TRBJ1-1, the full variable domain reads DSGVTQTPKHLITATGQRVTLRCSPRSGDLSVYWYQQSLDQGLQFLIQYYNGEERAKGNILERFSAQQFPDLHSELNLSSLELGDSALYFCASSAGQNTEAFFGQGTRLTVV.

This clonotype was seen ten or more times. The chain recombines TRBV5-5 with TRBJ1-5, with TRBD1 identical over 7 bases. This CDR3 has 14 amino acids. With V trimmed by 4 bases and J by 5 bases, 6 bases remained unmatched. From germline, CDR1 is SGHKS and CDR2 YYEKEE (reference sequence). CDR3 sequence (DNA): TGTGCCAGCAGCGGGACAGCGCCCGATCAGCCCCAGCATTTT. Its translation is CASSGTAPDQPQHF. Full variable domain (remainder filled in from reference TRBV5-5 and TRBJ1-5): DAGVTQSPTHLIKTRGQQVTLRCSPISGHKSVSWYQQVLGQGPQFIFQYYEKEERGRGNFPDRFSARQFPNYSSELNVNALLLGDSALYLCASSGTAPDQPQHFGDGTRLSIL.

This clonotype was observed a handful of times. For the CDR3, the DNA is TGTGCCAGCACACTAGCGGGAGTCCGCGGGGAGCTGTTTTTT. Translation: CASTLAGVRGELFF. The chain recombines TRBV27 with TRBJ2-2; TRBD2 aligns across 11 bases. Germline loops: CDR1 MNHEY, CDR2 SMNVEV (reference sequence). The CDR3 totals 14 residues. J lost 7 bases, V lost 7 bases, and 5 bases had no gene match.

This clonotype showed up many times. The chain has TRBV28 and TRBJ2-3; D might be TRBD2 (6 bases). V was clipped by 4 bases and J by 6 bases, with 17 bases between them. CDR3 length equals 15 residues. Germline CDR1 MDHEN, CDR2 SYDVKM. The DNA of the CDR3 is TGTGCCAGCAGTTCTCGGAGAAGCGGGTCTGATACGCAGTATTTT. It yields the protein CASSSRRSGSDTQYF. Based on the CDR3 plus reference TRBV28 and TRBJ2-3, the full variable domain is DVKVTQSSRYLVKRTGEKVFLECVQDMDHENMFWYRQDPGLGLRLIYFSYDVKMKEKGDIPEGYSVSREKKERFSLILESASTNQTSMYLCASSSRRSGSDTQYFGPGTRLTVL.

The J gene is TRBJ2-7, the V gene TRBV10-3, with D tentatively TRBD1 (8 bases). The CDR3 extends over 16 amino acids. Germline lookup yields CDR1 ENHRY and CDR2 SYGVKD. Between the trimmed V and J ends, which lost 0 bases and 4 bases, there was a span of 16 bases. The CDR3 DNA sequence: TGTGCCATCAGTGAGTCGAGCGGGACAGGAGTATACGAGCAGTACTTC. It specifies CAISESSGTGVYEQYF.

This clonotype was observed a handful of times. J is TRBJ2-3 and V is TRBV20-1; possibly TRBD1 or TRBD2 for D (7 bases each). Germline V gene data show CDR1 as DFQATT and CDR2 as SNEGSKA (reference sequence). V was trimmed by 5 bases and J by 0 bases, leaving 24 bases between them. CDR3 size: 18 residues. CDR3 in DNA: TGCAGTGCTGGAGGGGGCGGGAGAGGGGCCACTAGCACAGATACGCAGTATTTT. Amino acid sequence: CSAGGGGRGATSTDTQYF.

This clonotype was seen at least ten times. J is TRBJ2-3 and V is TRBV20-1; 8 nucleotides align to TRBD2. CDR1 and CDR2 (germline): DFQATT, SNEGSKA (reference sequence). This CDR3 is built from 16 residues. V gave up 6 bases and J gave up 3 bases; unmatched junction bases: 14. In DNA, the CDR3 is TGCAGTGCCCAAGACCCAAGGAGCGGGAGTACAGATACGCAGTATTTT. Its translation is CSAQDPRSGSTDTQYF.

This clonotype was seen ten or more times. CDR3 sequence (DNA): TGTGCCAGCAGCCTTACGACCGGGGAGCTGTTTTTT. Amino acid sequence: CASSLTTGELFF. The chain combines TRBV7-2 with TRBJ2-2; no definite D call. Deletions cut 5 bases from V and 5 bases from J, with 6 bases between. Germline CDR1 and CDR2: SGHTA and FQGNSA. CDR3 length: 12 amino acids.

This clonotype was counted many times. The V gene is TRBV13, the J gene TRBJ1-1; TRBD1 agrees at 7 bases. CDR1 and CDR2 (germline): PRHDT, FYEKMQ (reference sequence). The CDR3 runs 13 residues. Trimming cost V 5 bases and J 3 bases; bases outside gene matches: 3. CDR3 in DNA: TGTGCCAGCAGCAAAGACAGGGACACTGAAGCTTTCTTT. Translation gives CASSKDRDTEAFF. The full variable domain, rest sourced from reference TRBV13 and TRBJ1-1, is AAGVIQSPRHLIKEKRETATLKCYPIPRHDTVYWYQQGPGQDPQFLISFYEKMQSDKGSIPDRFSAQQFSDYHSELNMSSLELGDSALYFCASSKDRDTEAFFGQGTRLTVV.

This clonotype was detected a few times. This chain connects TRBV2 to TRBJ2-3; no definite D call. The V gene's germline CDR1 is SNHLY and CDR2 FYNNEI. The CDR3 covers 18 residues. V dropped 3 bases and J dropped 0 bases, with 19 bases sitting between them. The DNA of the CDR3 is TGTGCCAGCAGTGATTCTGGGTTTGGGGAAGGAAGCACAGATACGCAGTATTTT. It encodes CASSDSGFGEGSTDTQYF.

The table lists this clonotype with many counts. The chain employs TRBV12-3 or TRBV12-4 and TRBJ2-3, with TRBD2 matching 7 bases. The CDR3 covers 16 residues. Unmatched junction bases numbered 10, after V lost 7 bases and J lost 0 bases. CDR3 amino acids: CASIDQRGASTDTQYF. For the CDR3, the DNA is TGTGCCAGCATTGATCAGCGGGGCGCTAGCACAGATACGCAGTATTTT.

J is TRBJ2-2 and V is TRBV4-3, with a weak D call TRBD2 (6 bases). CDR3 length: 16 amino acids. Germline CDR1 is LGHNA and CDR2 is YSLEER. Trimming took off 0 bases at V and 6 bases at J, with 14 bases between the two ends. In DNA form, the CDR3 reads TGCGCCAGCAGCCAAGAGTACGGGAGTGGGGCCGGGGAGCTGTTTTTT. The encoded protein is CASSQEYGSGAGELFF.

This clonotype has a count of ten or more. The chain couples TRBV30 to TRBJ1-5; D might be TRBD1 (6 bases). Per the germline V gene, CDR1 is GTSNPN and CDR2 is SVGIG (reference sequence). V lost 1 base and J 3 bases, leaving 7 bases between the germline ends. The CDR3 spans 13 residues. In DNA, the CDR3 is TGTGCCTGGAGTGAGGGGGTCAATCAGCCCCAGCATTTT. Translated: CAWSEGVNQPQHF.

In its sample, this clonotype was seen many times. The chain's CDR3 is CASSLVSDRDEQFF. For the CDR3, the DNA is TGTGCCAGCAGCTTAGTTTCGGACAGGGACGAGCAGTTCTTC. The gene calls are TRBV11-2 and TRBJ2-1; 8 positions agree with TRBD1. This CDR3 has 14 amino acids. Germline-derived CDR1 and CDR2 are SGHAT and FQNNGV. J was trimmed by 10 bases and V by 1 base; bases with no gene match: 6.

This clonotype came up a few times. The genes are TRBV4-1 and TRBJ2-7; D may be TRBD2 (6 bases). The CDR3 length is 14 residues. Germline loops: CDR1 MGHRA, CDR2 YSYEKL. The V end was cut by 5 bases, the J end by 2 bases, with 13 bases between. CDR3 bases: TGCGCCAGCAGCACGGGGGACGGTGCCTACGAGCAGTACTTC. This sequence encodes CASSTGDGAYEQYF.

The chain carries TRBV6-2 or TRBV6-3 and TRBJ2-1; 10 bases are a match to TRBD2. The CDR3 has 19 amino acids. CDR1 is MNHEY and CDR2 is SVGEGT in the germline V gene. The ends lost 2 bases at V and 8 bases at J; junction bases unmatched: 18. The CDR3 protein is CASSYPLGSGRASVHEQFF. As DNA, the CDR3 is TGTGCCAGCAGTTACCCCCTGGGGAGCGGGAGGGCTTCTGTCCATGAGCAGTTCTTC.

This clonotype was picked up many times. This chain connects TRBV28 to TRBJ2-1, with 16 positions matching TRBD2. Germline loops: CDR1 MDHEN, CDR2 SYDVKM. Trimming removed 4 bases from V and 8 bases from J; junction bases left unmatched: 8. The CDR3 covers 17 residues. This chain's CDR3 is CASSSGGLAGGHDEQFF. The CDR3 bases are TGTGCCAGCAGTTCCGGGGGACTAGCGGGAGGGCACGATGAGCAGTTCTTC.

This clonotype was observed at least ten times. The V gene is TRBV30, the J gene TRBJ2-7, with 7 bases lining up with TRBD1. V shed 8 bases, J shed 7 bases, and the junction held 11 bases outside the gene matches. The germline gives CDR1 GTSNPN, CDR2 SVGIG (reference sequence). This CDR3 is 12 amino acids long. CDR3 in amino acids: CAGTVGVREQYF. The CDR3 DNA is TGTGCCGGGACAGTGGGGGTAAGGGAGCAGTACTTC.

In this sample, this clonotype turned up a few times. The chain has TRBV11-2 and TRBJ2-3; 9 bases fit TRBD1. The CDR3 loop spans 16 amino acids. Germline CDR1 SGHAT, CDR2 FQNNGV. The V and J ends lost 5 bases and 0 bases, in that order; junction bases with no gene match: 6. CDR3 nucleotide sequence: TGTGCCAGCAGCCCAGGGACAGGGTTTAGCACAGATACGCAGTATTTT. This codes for CASSPGTGFSTDTQYF.

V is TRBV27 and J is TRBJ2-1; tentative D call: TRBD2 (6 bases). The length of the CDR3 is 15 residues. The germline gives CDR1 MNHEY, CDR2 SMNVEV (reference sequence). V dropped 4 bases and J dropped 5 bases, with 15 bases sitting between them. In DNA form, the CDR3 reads TGTGCCAGCAGTTCCCCGGGAGATGCAAACAATGAGCAGTTCTTC. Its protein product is CASSSPGDANNEQFF.